This T cell receptor (beta chain) appears in the sequencing data of a study of T-cell memory formation after mild COVID-19. One entry per CDR3 protein results from TCRdb running MiXCR on the 5' RACE reads. The sample shows roughly 150,000 distinct CDR3 sequences, roughly 15% of them seen only once. Deletions cut 0 bases from V and 5 bases from J, with 9 bases between. CDR1 LNHNV and CDR2 YYDKDF come from the germline V gene (reference sequence). The CDR3 is made up of 14 amino acids. This clonotype has just a few counts. The source of this sequence is an adult woman who had mild COVID-19 (a few samples of this study predate the infection). Cell type and time point are not known. This sequence joins TRBV15 and TRBJ2-3; D is possibly TRBD1 (6 bases). The sequenced material came from PBMCs or a T cell subset sorted from them (not recorded which). The CDR3 is CATSRDRGGDTQYF. The CDR3 nucleotides are TGTGCCACCAGCAGAGACAGGGGCGGAGATACGCAGTATTTT.